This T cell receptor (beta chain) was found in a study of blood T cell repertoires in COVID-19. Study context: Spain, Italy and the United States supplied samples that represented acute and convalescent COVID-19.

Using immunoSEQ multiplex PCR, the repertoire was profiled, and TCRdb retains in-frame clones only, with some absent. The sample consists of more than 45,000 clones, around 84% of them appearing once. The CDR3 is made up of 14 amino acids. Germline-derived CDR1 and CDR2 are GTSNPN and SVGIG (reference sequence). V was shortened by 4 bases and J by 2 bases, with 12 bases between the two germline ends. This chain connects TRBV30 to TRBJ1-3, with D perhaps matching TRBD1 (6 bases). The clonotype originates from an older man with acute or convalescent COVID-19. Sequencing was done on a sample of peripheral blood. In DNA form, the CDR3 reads TGTGCCTGGAACAGCCAGGGGCCTGGAAACACCATATATTTT. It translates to CAWNSQGPGNTIYF.